This TCR beta chain was identified in a study of beta chain features in type 1 diabetes. Study information: Patients looked much like healthy donors when it came to age, gender and cell yields. Notes on the study in general: Type 1 diabetes patients had moderately but significantly shorter TCRB CDR3s in all four CD4+ subsets.

The germline V gene encodes CDR1 LNHDA and CDR2 SQIVND (reference sequence). This CDR3 has 15 amino acids. The germline V and J ends were trimmed by 7 bases and 1 base, with 14 bases remaining between them. Researchers reported sorting CD4+ naive, central memory, regulatory and stem cell-like memory cells via CD45RO/CCR7/CD25/CD127/CD95/CD27. Without exception, sorted populations had purity beyond 98%. Isolated RNA was reverse transcribed in full, so expressed TCRB transcripts were sequenced. This table comes from immunoSEQ multiplex PCR, and its TCRdb copy is limited to in-frame clones, with some not included. The table has a few hundred thousand clones, over 9.5% seen once. This clone was seen a single time. Its specificity is not known.

This clonotype was obtained from a young woman with type 1 diabetes. Sample: naive CD4+ T cells from blood. The rearrangement uses TRBV19 and TRBJ1-5, with TRBD1 as a possible D gene (6 bases). DNA of the CDR3: TGTGCCAGTACTGCGGGGGCGGTGAGCAATCAGCCCCAGCATTTT. It specifies CASTAGAVSNQPQHF.